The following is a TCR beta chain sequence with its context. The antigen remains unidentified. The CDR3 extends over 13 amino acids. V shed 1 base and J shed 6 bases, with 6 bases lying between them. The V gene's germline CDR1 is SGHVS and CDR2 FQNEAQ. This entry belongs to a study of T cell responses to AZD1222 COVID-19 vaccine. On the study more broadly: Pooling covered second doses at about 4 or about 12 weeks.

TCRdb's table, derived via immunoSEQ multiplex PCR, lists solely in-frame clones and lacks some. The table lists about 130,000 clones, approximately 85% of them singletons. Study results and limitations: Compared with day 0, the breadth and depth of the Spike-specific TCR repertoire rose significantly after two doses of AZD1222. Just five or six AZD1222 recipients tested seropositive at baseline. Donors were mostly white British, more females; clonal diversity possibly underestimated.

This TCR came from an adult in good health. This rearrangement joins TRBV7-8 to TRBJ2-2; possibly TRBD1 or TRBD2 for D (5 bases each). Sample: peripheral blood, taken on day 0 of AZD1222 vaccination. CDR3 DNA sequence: TGTGCCAGCAGCTTAGGGGACCCCGGGGAGCTGTTTTTT. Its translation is CASSLGDPGELFF. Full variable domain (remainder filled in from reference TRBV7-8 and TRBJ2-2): GAGVSQSPRYKVAKRGQDVALRCDPISGHVSLFWYQQALGQGPEFLTYFQNEAQLDKSGLPSDRFFAERPEGSVSTLKIQRTQQEDSAVYLCASSLGDPGELFFGEGSRLTVL.